Each of the 7 T cell receptor beta chains below was sequenced from the same sample in a study of identical twins. From the 5' RACE reads, TCRdb called clonotypes with MiXCR, one entry per CDR3 protein. The sample has approximately 230,000 distinct CDR3 sequences, more than 13% seen once; the top ten hold around 9%. The sequenced sample consisted of memory (CD45RO+) T cells sorted from blood. These receptors were taken from a woman aged 18-30 years in good health.

The CDR3 reads CASSPVIPKDHGNTIYF. The CDR3 DNA sequence: TGTGCCAGCTCACCGGTTATTCCGAAGGACCATGGAAACACCATATATTTT. The chain employs TRBV18 and TRBJ1-3; D gene uncertain. CDR3 length equals 17 residues. V dropped 3 bases and J dropped 3 bases, with 18 bases sitting between them. Germline V gene lookup returns CDR1 KGHSH and CDR2 LQKENI.

The chain couples TRBV5-1 to TRBJ2-7; D might be TRBD2 (5 bases). The CDR3 has 13 amino acids. Germline CDR1 reads SGHRS; CDR2 reads YFSETQ. Trimming cost V 0 bases and J 7 bases, with 11 bases left between them. The CDR3 DNA reads as TGCGCCAGCAGCTTGGCCCCCCGGGATGAGCAGTACTTC. This sequence encodes CASSLAPRDEQYF.

The V and J genes are TRBV12-3 or TRBV12-4 and TRBJ1-2, with D perhaps TRBD1 (6 bases). This CDR3 is 15 amino acids long. V was pared by 4 bases and J by 0 bases, with 12 bases between. CDR3: CASSYGQRANYGYTF. CDR3 DNA: TGTGCCAGCAGTTACGGACAGCGAGCTAACTATGGCTACACCTTC.

The chain carries TRBV11-2 and TRBJ1-2, with 7 bases identical to TRBD1. The germline V gene has CDR1 SGHAT and CDR2 FQNNGV. Unmatched junction bases numbered 15, after V lost 7 bases and J lost 4 bases. This CDR3 has 16 residues. The CDR3 here is CASIKGAGLGGYGYTF. CDR3 sequence (DNA): TGTGCCAGCATTAAGGGGGCGGGCCTGGGGGGCTATGGCTACACCTTC.

This clonotype was seen ten or more times. The chain has TRBV12-3 or TRBV12-4 and TRBJ2-1; 10 positions agree with TRBD2. The CDR3 runs to 15 residues. The trim removed 5 bases at V and 9 bases at J, leaving 10 bases unmatched. CDR3: CASSPGSAGGVEQFF. In nucleotides, the CDR3 is TGTGCCAGCAGTCCGGGGTCAGCGGGAGGGGTTGAGCAGTTCTTC.

This clonotype was detected only a few times. The chain has TRBV7-2 and TRBJ1-6; possible D gene TRBD1, 6 bases. V lost 5 bases, J lost 8 bases, and 16 bases lay in between. The germline V gene encodes CDR1 SGHTA and CDR2 FQGNSA. CDR3 size: 15 residues. CDR3 residues: CASSNNRVIYSPLHF. The CDR3 bases are TGTGCCAGCAGCAACAACAGGGTCATTTATTCACCCCTCCACTTT.

Worth noting for this clonotype: The conserved closing phenylalanine or tryptophan is absent in this CDR3, likely reflecting a read error. The chain joins TRBV3-1 to TRBJ2-6; D is unclear. The CDR3 is 16 residues long. Germline CDR1 is LGHDT and CDR2 is YNNKEL (reference sequence). Trimming left V 1 base short and J 2 bases short, with 9 bases between. The CDR3 here is CASSQVPGTGANVLTL. Written as DNA, the CDR3 is TGTGCCAGCAGCCAAGTTCCAGGTACTGGGGCCAACGTCCTGACTTTG.